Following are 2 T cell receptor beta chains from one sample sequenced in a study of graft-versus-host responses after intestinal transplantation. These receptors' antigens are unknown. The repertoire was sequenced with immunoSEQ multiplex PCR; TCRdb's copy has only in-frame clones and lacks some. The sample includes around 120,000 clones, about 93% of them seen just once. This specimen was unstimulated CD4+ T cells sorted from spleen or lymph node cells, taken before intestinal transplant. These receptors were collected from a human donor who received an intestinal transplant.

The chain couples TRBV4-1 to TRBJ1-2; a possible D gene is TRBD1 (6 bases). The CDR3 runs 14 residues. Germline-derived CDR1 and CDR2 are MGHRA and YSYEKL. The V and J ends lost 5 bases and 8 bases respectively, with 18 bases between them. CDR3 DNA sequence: TGCGCCAGCAGCGTGGAAACCGGGACAAGAGGCTACACCTTC. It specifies CASSVETGTRGYTF.

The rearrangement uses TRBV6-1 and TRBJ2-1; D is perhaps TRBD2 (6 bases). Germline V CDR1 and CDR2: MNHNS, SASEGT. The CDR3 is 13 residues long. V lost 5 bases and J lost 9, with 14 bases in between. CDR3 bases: TGTGCCAGCAGTTATCGGGACTCCGGTGAGCAGTTCTTC. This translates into CASSYRDSGEQFF.